The 23 T cell receptor beta chains given below trace back to one sample, sequenced in a study of blood T cell repertoires in COVID-19. Libraries were prepared by immunoSEQ multiplex PCR; TCRdb keeps only in-frame clonotypes and omits some of them. The sample has some 130,000 clones, about 85% seen once. The specimen was peripheral blood. The receptors were sampled from a man older than 75 with acute or convalescent COVID-19.

The CDR3 loop is CASSRTDYGYTF. The CDR3 region has the DNA TGTGCCAGTAGCCGGACAGACTATGGCTACACCTTC. This chain links TRBV19 with TRBJ1-2; D is possibly TRBD1 (6 bases). Germline values: CDR1 LNHDA, CDR2 SQIVND (reference sequence). The CDR3 spans 12 residues. The V and J ends lost 6 bases and 3 bases respectively, with 8 bases between them.

The rearrangement links TRBV2 to TRBJ1-1; D might be TRBD1 (6 bases). The V gene's germline CDR1 is SNHLY and CDR2 FYNNEI. Trimming took 6 bases from V and 6 from J, leaving 17 bases between them. The CDR3 is 14 residues long. CDR3 in amino acids: CASSVQGRDSEAFF. In nucleotides, the CDR3 is TGTGCCAGCAGCGTACAGGGTCGAGACTCTGAAGCTTTCTTT.

The chain is built from TRBV3-1 (or the pseudogene TRBV3-2) and TRBJ2-3, with D tentatively TRBD2 (5 bases). V dropped 3 bases and J dropped 4 bases, with 11 bases sitting between them. This CDR3 region has 14 residues. Looked up from germline, CDR1 is LGHDT and CDR2 is YNNKEL (reference sequence). CDR3 nucleotides: TGTGCCAGCAGCCAGATACTAGTTTCAGATACGCAGTATTTT. Its protein is CASSQILVSDTQYF.

The rearrangement joins TRBV18 to TRBJ2-1; tentative D call: TRBD1 (5 bases). This CDR3 comprises 13 residues. Trimming took off 5 bases at V and 5 bases at J, with 10 bases between the two ends. The germline gives CDR1 KGHSH, CDR2 LQKENI. CDR3 protein: CASSRTLDNEQFF. The CDR3 DNA reads as TGTGCCAGCTCAAGGACATTGGACAATGAGCAGTTCTTC.

V gene TRBV14 combines with J gene TRBJ2-7; 10 positions agree with TRBD1. The junction had 10 bases not matched to a gene; V was cut back by 5 bases and J by 3 bases. The CDR3 has 16 amino acids. The germline gives CDR1 SGHDN, CDR2 FVKESK. This CDR3 reads CASSRNRDRGLYEQYF. CDR3 bases: TGTGCCAGCAGCAGAAACCGGGACAGGGGCCTCTACGAGCAGTACTTC.

The chain joins TRBV7-9 to TRBJ1-1; D gene ambiguous. Deletions cut 5 bases from V and 4 bases from J, with 8 bases between. Per the germline V gene, CDR1 is SEHNR and CDR2 is FQNEAQ (reference sequence). The CDR3 is 12 amino acids. CDR3 loop: CASSILGTEAFF. The CDR3 bases are TGTGCCAGCAGCATACTAGGCACTGAAGCTTTCTTT.

The genes are TRBV9 and TRBJ2-1; perhaps TRBD1 as D (6 bases). The germline V gene has CDR1 SGDLS and CDR2 YYNGEE. The V end lost 4 bases, the J end lost 3 bases, and 14 bases lay between the germline ends. CDR3 length: 15 residues. CDR3 in amino acids: CASSPEGENYNEQFF. Written as DNA, the CDR3 is TGTGCCAGCAGCCCAGAGGGGGAGAACTACAATGAGCAGTTCTTC. The full variable domain, its missing parts supplied by reference TRBV9 and TRBJ2-1, is DSGVTQTPKHLITATGQRVTLRCSPRSGDLSVYWYQQSLDQGLQFLIQYYNGEERAKGNILERFSAQQFPDLHSELNLSSLELGDSALYFCASSPEGENYNEQFFGPGTRLTVL.

This chain uses TRBV7-6 with TRBJ2-1; weak D call: TRBD2 (5 bases). Germline V gives CDR1 SGHVS, CDR2 FNYEAQ. The CDR3 totals 17 residues. The ends were cut back, 1 base at V and 2 bases at J, with 15 bases in the middle. In nucleotides, the CDR3 is TGTGCCAGCAGCTTAGTGGTGGGAGCAGCACCCTACAATGAGCAGTTCTTC. Amino acids: CASSLVVGAAPYNEQFF. Variable domain in full (rest from reference TRBV7-6 and TRBJ2-1): GAGVSQSPRYKVTKRGQDVALRCDPISGHVSLYWYRQALGQGPEFLTYFNYEAQQDKSGLPNDRFSAERPEGSISTLTIQRTEQRDSAMYRCASSLVVGAAPYNEQFFGPGTRLTVL.

This chain links TRBV19 with TRBJ1-6; 9 bases are a match to TRBD1. The germline V gene has CDR1 LNHDA and CDR2 SQIVND (reference sequence). V shed 5 bases and J 0 bases; nucleotides not matched to a gene: 8. This CDR3 has 18 amino acids. This chain's CDR3 is CASSGTGPASSYNSPLHF. Here the CDR3 DNA reads TGTGCCAGTAGTGGGACAGGGCCCGCGAGCTCCTATAATTCACCCCTCCACTTT. Combining the CDR3 with reference TRBV19 and TRBJ1-6 gives the whole variable domain DGGITQSPKYLFRKEGQNVTLSCEQNLNHDAMYWYRQDPGQGLRLIYYSQIVNDFQKGDIAEGYSVSREKKESFPLTVTSAQKNPTAFYLCASSGTGPASSYNSPLHFGNGTRLTVT.

J is TRBJ2-7 and V is TRBV7-2, with 12 bases aligning to TRBD2. Germline values: CDR1 SGHTA, CDR2 FQGNSA. J lost 7 bases, V lost 3 bases, and 10 bases had no gene match. This CDR3 contains 16 residues. CDR3 sequence: CASSFLAGGPLGEQYF. The CDR3 nucleotides read TGTGCCAGCAGCTTTCTAGCGGGAGGGCCTTTGGGGGAGCAGTACTTC.

Here the CDR3 reads CASSPRDTDFEAFF. CDR3 in DNA: TGTGCCAGCTCACCACGGGACACCGATTTTGAAGCTTTCTTT. The V and J genes are TRBV18 and TRBJ1-1, with D possibly matching TRBD1 (6 bases). The V gene lost 1 base and the J gene lost 7 bases, with 13 bases spanning the gap. The CDR3 consists of 14 residues. CDR1 is KGHSH, CDR2 LQKENI, per germline.

This clone was found many times. The CDR3 reads CASSYGGGVNQPQHF. DNA for the CDR3: TGTGCCAGCAGTTACGGCGGAGGAGTCAATCAGCCCCAGCATTTT. The chain recombines TRBV6-2 or TRBV6-3 with TRBJ1-5; D ambiguous. Per germline, CDR1 MNHEY and CDR2 SVGEGT. Trimming stripped 2 bases from V and 3 bases from J, with 11 bases between. The CDR3 runs 15 residues.

V gene TRBV9 combines with J gene TRBJ1-1, with D possibly TRBD1 on 6 matching bases. Germline CDR1 and CDR2: SGDLS and YYNGEE. The V end was cut by 4 bases, the J end by 1 base, with 14 bases between. The CDR3 runs 15 residues. The CDR3 protein is CASSPQGSGNTEAFF. The CDR3 DNA sequence: TGTGCCAGCAGCCCCCAGGGGTCGGGGAACACTGAAGCTTTCTTT. The full variable domain, rest sourced from reference TRBV9 and TRBJ1-1, is DSGVTQTPKHLITATGQRVTLRCSPRSGDLSVYWYQQSLDQGLQFLIQYYNGEERAKGNILERFSAQQFPDLHSELNLSSLELGDSALYFCASSPQGSGNTEAFFGQGTRLTVV.

The V gene is TRBV15, the J gene TRBJ1-2; D unresolved. V was trimmed by 4 bases and J by 5 bases, leaving 14 bases between them. The CDR3 extends over 14 amino acids. The germline CDR1 and CDR2 sequences are LNHNV and YYDKDF (reference sequence). The CDR3 DNA is TGTGCCACCAGCACCGGGGAAGGGAGATATGGCTACACCTTC. It translates to CATSTGEGRYGYTF.

V gene TRBV7-2 combines with J gene TRBJ1-1, with 7 nucleotides matching TRBD1. V gave up 4 bases and J gave up 0 bases; unmatched junction bases: 11. The CDR3 is 17 residues long. In germline, CDR1 is SGHTA, CDR2 FQGNSA. This CDR3 is CASSWAGTVLMNTEAFF. In DNA, the CDR3 is TGTGCCAGCAGCTGGGCCGGGACAGTCCTCATGAACACTGAAGCTTTCTTT.

The genes are TRBV7-9 and TRBJ1-2, with D unresolved. Germline V lookup: CDR1 SEHNR, CDR2 FQNEAQ (reference sequence). The CDR3 length is 14 residues. V was pared by 1 base and J by 3 bases, with 9 bases between. CDR3 in amino acids: CASSLDGQYYGYTF. CDR3 DNA: TGTGCCAGCAGCTTAGATGGGCAGTACTATGGCTACACCTTC.

This sequence joins TRBV3-1 (or the pseudogene TRBV3-2) and TRBJ2-2; the match to TRBD1 covers 8 bases. The CDR3 covers 15 residues. The germline V gene has CDR1 LGHDT and CDR2 YNNKEL (reference sequence). Unmatched junction bases numbered 6, after V lost 4 bases and J lost 5 bases. The CDR3 sequence is CASSPGQGETGELFF. In nucleotides, the CDR3 is TGTGCCAGCAGCCCAGGACAGGGAGAAACCGGGGAGCTGTTTTTT.

The V gene is TRBV10-2, the J gene TRBJ1-2; maybe TRBD1 (6 bases). The CDR3 loop spans 17 amino acids. The germline V gene encodes CDR1 WSHSY and CDR2 SAAADI. V was trimmed by 4 bases and J by 4 bases, leaving 22 bases between them. The CDR3 protein is CASSVSGTRGDTYGYTF. The CDR3, as DNA: TGCGCCAGCAGTGTCTCCGGGACACGCGGTGATACCTATGGCTACACCTTC.

The chain uses TRBV18 and TRBJ1-1, with D possibly matching TRBD1 (6 bases). The germline V gene encodes CDR1 KGHSH and CDR2 LQKENI. V lost 4 bases, J lost 1 base, and 13 bases lay in between. This CDR3 spans 15 amino acids. CDR3 in amino acids: CASSLKDSPNTEAFF. CDR3 nucleotides: TGTGCCAGCTCACTTAAGGACAGCCCGAACACTGAAGCTTTCTTT.

Only one count was recorded for this clone. The chain joins TRBV18 to TRBJ2-5, with 8 bases aligning to TRBD2. CDR3 length equals 15 residues. Germline values: CDR1 KGHSH, CDR2 LQKENI. Germline trimming cut 3 bases from V and 1 base from J; bases unmatched to any gene: 4. The DNA of the CDR3 is TGTGCCAGCTCACCTCTTCGGGGGGGCCAAGAGACCCAGTACTTC. This codes for CASSPLRGGQETQYF. Full variable domain (outside the CDR3, taken from reference TRBV18 and TRBJ2-5): NAGVMQNPRHLVRRRGQEARLRCSPMKGHSHVYWYRQLPEEGLKFMVYLQKENIIDESGMPKERFSAEFPKEGPSILRIQQVVRGDSAAYFCASSPLRGGQETQYFGPGTRLLVL.

The chain recombines TRBV19 with TRBJ2-2, with TRBD1 identical over 7 bases. V was pared by 7 bases and J by 2 bases, with 4 bases of the junction left unmatched. CDR3 size: 14 residues. From germline, CDR1 is LNHDA and CDR2 SQIVND (reference sequence). CDR3 DNA: TGTGCCAGTACGACAGGGATCAACACCGGGGAGCTGTTTTTT. Its protein product is CASTTGINTGELFF.

Details on this clone: Likely a read error: the CDR3 ends without its conserved phenylalanine or tryptophan. The DNA is left out, because the CDR3 cannot be placed on it with certainty; the CDR3 is given as TCRdb lists it. This chain joins TRBV6-1 and TRBJ2-3; the table's D call, TRBD2, has no DNA check behind it. A total of 12 residues make up the CDR3, ends included. CDR1 and CDR2 (germline): MNHNS, SASEGT. CDR3 amino acids: CASSEPWPGGPV.

The V and J genes are TRBV12-3 or TRBV12-4 and TRBJ1-2; D call uncertain. The CDR3 is 12 residues long. The V and J ends lost 5 bases and 4 bases respectively, with 8 bases between them. The CDR3 region is CASSPDTYGYTF. The DNA for the CDR3 is TGTGCCAGCAGTCCCGACACCTATGGCTACACCTTC.